This entry lists 20 T cell receptor beta chains sequenced from one sample in a study of blood T cell repertoires in COVID-19. Produced via immunoSEQ multiplex PCR; TCRdb's table is partial and in-frame only. The profile shows 79,000 or so clones, 80% to 90% of them singletons. Sample: peripheral blood. These receptors were collected from a man aged 55 to 70 with COVID-19, enrolled during active disease.

This chain joins TRBV6-5 and TRBJ2-6; D might be TRBD1 (5 bases). In germline, CDR1 is MNHEY, CDR2 SVGAGI. The CDR3 has 13 amino acids. V lost 8 bases and J lost 0, with 5 bases in between. CDR3 coding DNA: TGTGCCAGCCAGGGCTCTGGGGCCAACGTCCTGACTTTC. Protein sequence: CASQGSGANVLTF.

This clone appeared once. The J gene is TRBJ1-2, the V gene TRBV5-4, with a weak D call TRBD1 (5 bases). CDR3 size: 16 residues. The V end lost 4 bases, the J end lost 3 bases, and 19 bases lay between the germline ends. CDR1 and CDR2 from the germline V gene are SGHNT and YYREEE (reference sequence). The CDR3 loop is CASSLPGGKRDYGYTF. CDR3 coding DNA: TGTGCCAGCAGCCTCCCCGGGGGGAAAAGGGACTATGGCTACACCTTC. The complete variable domain, with remaining parts taken from reference TRBV5-4 and TRBJ1-2, reads ETGVTQSPTHLIKTRGQQVTLRCSSQSGHNTVSWYQQALGQGPQFIFQYYREEENGRGNFPPRFSGLQFPNYSSELNVNALELDDSALYLCASSLPGGKRDYGYTFGSGTRLTVV.

V gene TRBV6-5 combines with J gene TRBJ1-2; D remains ambiguous. The V end lost 0 bases, the J end lost 4 bases, and 9 bases lay between the germline ends. CDR1 is MNHEY, CDR2 SVGAGI, per germline. The CDR3 loop spans 14 amino acids. CDR3 sequence (DNA): TGTGCCAGCAGTTACTCTCCAGACATCTATGGCTACACCTTC. Protein: CASSYSPDIYGYTF.

Ten or more counts support this clone. J is TRBJ1-3 and V is TRBV7-6; 7 bases map to TRBD1. The CDR3 sequence is 16 residues long. Trimming at V came to 5 bases and at J to 2 bases, leaving 9 bases not matched to a gene. The germline gives CDR1 SGHVS, CDR2 FNYEAQ. As DNA, the CDR3 is TGTGCCAGCAGCGGGAGACAGGGAGGTACTGGAAACACCATATATTTT. As protein: CASSGRQGGTGNTIYF.

V and J are TRBV6-1 and TRBJ2-5, with 11 bases lining up with TRBD2. V was clipped by 3 bases and J by 5 bases; unmatched bases: 8. Germline V gene lookup returns CDR1 MNHNS and CDR2 SASEGT. This CDR3 is built from 16 residues. The CDR3 reads CASSDLETSGTETQYF. In nucleotides, the CDR3 is TGTGCCAGCAGTGATTTAGAGACTAGCGGGACTGAGACCCAGTACTTC.

The V call is TRBV5-1, the J call TRBJ1-5; D is undetermined. The CDR3 loop spans 14 amino acids. Trimming removed 0 bases from V and 4 bases from J, with 8 bases in between. Germline V gene data show CDR1 as SGHRS and CDR2 as YFSETQ. DNA for the CDR3: TGCGCCAGCAGCTTGGTTGGAGGGAATCAGCCCCAGCATTTT. Its protein is CASSLVGGNQPQHF.

The J gene is TRBJ2-7, the V gene TRBV28; possibly TRBD2 for D (7 bases). Trimming shortened V by 5 bases and J by 3 bases, and 20 bases separated the two germline ends. From germline, CDR1 is MDHEN and CDR2 SYDVKM. This CDR3 is built from 16 residues. CDR3 DNA sequence: TGTGCCAGCAGTCCACCTAGGGGCGGGGGCTTCTACGAGCAGTACTTC. It translates to CASSPPRGGGFYEQYF. Full variable domain (missing parts from reference TRBV28 and TRBJ2-7): DVKVTQSSRYLVKRTGEKVFLECVQDMDHENMFWYRQDPGLGLRLIYFSYDVKMKEKGDIPEGYSVSREKKERFSLILESASTNQTSMYLCASSPPRGGGFYEQYFGPGTRLTVT.

For the CDR3, the DNA is TGTGCCAGCAGGTCCGGACAGGGGGCCGATTCACCCCTCCACTTT. Its translation: CASRSGQGADSPLHF. The rearrangement uses TRBV6-5 and TRBJ1-6, with 11 nucleotides matching TRBD1. J lost 8 bases, V lost 6 bases, and 6 bases had no gene match. This CDR3 is built from 15 residues. Looked up from germline, CDR1 is MNHEY and CDR2 is SVGAGI.

The V and J genes are TRBV2 and TRBJ2-1; D not certain. Germline CDR1 is SNHLY and CDR2 is FYNNEI. CDR3 length: 14 amino acids. Trimming removed 6 bases at V and 0 bases at J, with 9 bases between. The CDR3 DNA reads as TGTGCCAGCAGGGAGCTGAGCTCCTACAATGAGCAGTTCTTC. It specifies CASRELSSYNEQFF.

The rearrangement joins TRBV4-1 to TRBJ1-3; D is uncertain. This CDR3 is 15 amino acids long. The ends were cut back, 4 bases at V and 0 bases at J, with 10 bases in the middle. Germline CDR1 and CDR2: MGHRA and YSYEKL. CDR3 residues: CASSRVRASGNTIYF. CDR3 DNA sequence: TGCGCCAGCAGCCGCGTGCGGGCCTCTGGAAACACCATATATTTT.

This clone was detected once. V is TRBV5-1 and J is TRBJ1-1, with a tentative D call TRBD1 (5 bases). V lost 3 bases, J lost 2 bases, and 8 bases lay in between. The CDR3 sequence is 13 residues long. The germline CDR1 and CDR2 sequences are SGHRS and YFSETQ. The CDR3 DNA sequence: TGCGCCAGCAGCTCGACAGCTAACACTGAAGCTTTCTTT. Amino acid sequence: CASSSTANTEAFF.

This clone was counted only a few times. The chain is built from TRBV29-1 and TRBJ2-7; 7 bases agree with TRBD1. Germline values: CDR1 SQVTM, CDR2 ANQGSEA. The CDR3 totals 13 residues. With V trimmed by 7 bases and J by 2 bases, 8 bases remained unmatched. The CDR3 here is CSANDRATYEQYF. The CDR3 DNA follows: TGCAGCGCCAACGACAGGGCAACCTACGAGCAGTACTTC.

The chain has TRBV9 and TRBJ2-5, with D possibly being TRBD1 (5 bases). The CDR3 has 15 amino acids. From germline, CDR1 is SGDLS and CDR2 YYNGEE. V lost 0 bases, J lost 5 bases, and 14 bases lay in between. Here the CDR3 reads CASSVADRSGETQYF. For the CDR3, the DNA is TGTGCCAGCAGCGTAGCAGATCGTTCAGGGGAGACCCAGTACTTC.

The CDR3 DNA reads TGTGCCAGCTCACCACCGAGAGTCCCTTATGAAGCTTTCTTT. It is translated as CASSPPRVPYEAFF. J is TRBJ1-1 and V is TRBV18, with D unresolved. The germline V gene has CDR1 KGHSH and CDR2 LQKENI. V shed 0 bases and J shed 7 bases, with 12 bases lying between them. The CDR3 is 14 residues long.

This clone has just a few counts. The chain carries TRBV3-1 (or the pseudogene TRBV3-2) and TRBJ1-5; D not certain. Germline-derived CDR1 and CDR2 are LGHDT and YNNKEL (reference sequence). This CDR3 spans 12 amino acids. V was pared by 3 bases and J by 6 bases, with 6 bases between. CDR3 sequence (DNA): TGTGCCAGCAGCCAGTCGAGTCAGCCCCAGCATTTT. It yields the protein CASSQSSQPQHF.

The genes are TRBV14 and TRBJ2-1; 8 bases align to TRBD1. V was clipped by 10 bases and J by 6 bases; unmatched bases: 5. The CDR3 spans 12 residues. Germline V CDR1 and CDR2: SGHDN, FVKESK. The CDR3 sequence: CATDRVFNEQFF. CDR3 nucleotides: TGTGCCACGGACAGGGTTTTCAATGAGCAGTTCTTC.

The DNA for the CDR3 is TGTGCCAGCGTTGGAGGGGGCGCGGGTGAAAAACTGTTTTTT. Amino acid sequence: CASVGGGAGEKLFF. The genes are TRBV28 and TRBJ1-4; 7 bases match TRBD1. Germline V lookup: CDR1 MDHEN, CDR2 SYDVKM. This CDR3 contains 14 residues. The trim removed 8 bases at V and 7 bases at J, leaving 10 bases unmatched.

The chain couples TRBV5-1 to TRBJ1-3; possible D gene TRBD1, 6 bases. The CDR3 extends over 15 amino acids. Germline V lookup: CDR1 SGHRS, CDR2 YFSETQ. Trimming removed 4 bases from V and 4 bases from J, with 15 bases in between. CDR3 region: CASSVRGAPGNTIYF. In DNA, the CDR3 is TGCGCCAGCAGCGTCCGGGGGGCGCCAGGAAACACCATATATTTT.

The rearrangement uses TRBV7-2 and TRBJ2-2, with 8 bases lining up with TRBD2. CDR3 length equals 14 residues. With V trimmed by 8 bases and J by 4 bases, 6 bases remained unmatched. The germline CDR1 and CDR2 sequences are SGHTA and FQGNSA. CDR3 protein: CASRTGGGTGELFF. Written as DNA, the CDR3 is TGTGCCAGCCGGACCGGGGGGGGCACCGGGGAGCTGTTTTTT.

The chain has TRBV29-1 and TRBJ2-7; 8 bases fit TRBD1. This CDR3 has 12 amino acids. V gave up 7 bases and J gave up 3 bases; unmatched junction bases: 5. CDR1 and CDR2 (germline): SQVTM, ANQGSEA. The CDR3, as DNA: TGCAGCGGGGGACAGGCGGACTACGAGCAGTACTTC. Translating gives CSGGQADYEQYF.